This is a list of T cell receptor beta chains from one sample in a study of PD-1 blockade in classical Hodgkin lymphoma. Here immunoSEQ multiplex PCR was the method, and the copy in TCRdb shows in-frame clones only, minus some. The table records around 31,000 clones, about 89% of them present only once. Sequenced input: CD4+ T cells from blood. Receptors were obtained from a human donor with classical Hodgkin lymphoma. Each CDR3 is given with its conserved first and last residue. D genes are given only for firm matches. The size field is filled for only some rows; it gives once, few, many or a size class.

NA	few	TRBV10-1	TRBJ2-5	CASSEGTTRETQYF	TGCGCCAGCAGTGAGGGTACTACACGGGAGACCCAGTACTTC
TRBD1	NA	TRBV5-6	TRBJ1-2	CASSLDRGFRGYTF	TGTGCCAGCAGCCTCGACAGGGGATTCCGTGGCTACACCTTC
NA	NA	TRBV27	TRBJ1-1	CASSKTYGGETDEAFF	TGTGCCAGCAGTAAGACTTACGGGGGGGAAACGGATGAAGCTTTCTTT
NA	NA	TRBV6-1	TRBJ2-7	CASSGNRGLAYEQYF	TGTGCCAGCAGTGGTAACAGGGGACTGGCCTACGAGCAGTACTTC
NA	NA	TRBV2	TRBJ2-1	CASNQGYEQFF	TGTGCCAGCAATCAGGGGTATGAGCAGTTCTTC
NA	few	TRBV19	TRBJ2-1	CASSIIAGQSYNEQFF	TGTGCCAGTAGTATCATTGCGGGACAGTCCTACAATGAGCAGTTCTTC
TRBD2	NA	TRBV11-2	TRBJ2-2	CASRHTSGANTGELFF	TGTGCCAGCAGACACACTAGCGGCGCGAACACCGGGGAGCTGTTTTTT
TRBD1	few	TRBV2	TRBJ1-5	CASSTQGGNQPQHF	TGTGCCAGCAGTACGCAGGGGGGCAATCAGCCCCAGCATTTT
NA	NA	TRBV18	TRBJ2-3	CASSVGGSTDTQYF	TGTGCCAGCTCAGTAGGGGGAAGCACAGATACGCAGTATTTT
TRBD1	NA	TRBV7-2	TRBJ1-1	CASSSQGPNTEAFF	TGTGCCAGCAGCTCACAGGGGCCGAACACTGAAGCTTTCTTT
NA	NA	TRBV19	TRBJ2-2	CASSHSRLAGELFF	TGTGCCAGTAGCCACAGTCGCCTCGCCGGGGAGCTGTTTTTT
NA	NA	TRBV28	TRBJ2-7	CATTRPGESYEQYF	TGTGCCACCACGAGGCCAGGAGAGTCCTACGAGCAGTACTTC
TRBD2	NA	TRBV5-1	TRBJ2-5	CASTMTSGKQETQYF	TGCGCCAGCACTATGACTAGCGGGAAACAAGAGACCCAGTACTTC
NA	NA	TRBV9	TRBJ1-1	CASSVAVNTEAFF	TGTGCCAGCAGCGTAGCAGTGAACACTGAAGCTTTCTTT
NA	NA	TRBV19	TRBJ2-2	CASAASQGSVLFF	TGTGCCAGTGCGGCCTCCCAAGGGTCAGTTCTGTTTTTT
TRBD2	NA	TRBV28	TRBJ2-1	CASSLPRTSGTYNEQFF	TGTGCCAGCAGTTTACCGCGGACTAGCGGCACCTACAATGAGCAGTTCTTC
NA	NA	TRBV4-3	TRBJ2-7	CASSQGNRDSYEQYF	TGCGCCAGCAGCCAAGGGAACCGGGACTCCTACGAGCAGTACTTC
NA	NA	TRBV19	TRBJ2-5	CASRVTGTQETQYF	TGTGCCAGTAGAGTTACAGGGACCCAAGAGACCCAGTACTTC
TRBD2	NA	TRBV2	TRBJ2-7	CASSGGLAGAPYEQYF	TGTGCCAGCAGTGGAGGACTAGCGGGAGCCCCCTACGAGCAGTACTTC
NA	NA	TRBV19	TRBJ1-1	CASNRVNTEAFF	TGTGCCAGTAATAGGGTGAACACTGAAGCTTTCTTT
TRBD2	NA	TRBV5-1	TRBJ2-2	CASSLLAGGGTGELFF	TGCGCCAGCAGCTTACTAGCGGGAGGTGGCACCGGGGAGCTGTTTTTT
NA	NA	TRBV18	TRBJ2-5	CASSPPTMTERYF	TGTGCCAGCTCACCCCCCACTATGACAGAGAGGTACTTC
NA	NA	TRBV9	TRBJ2-2	CASSAAGFPGELFF	TGTGCCAGCAGCGCCGCGGGATTTCCCGGGGAGCTGTTTTTT
NA	NA	TRBV7-8	TRBJ2-1	CASSLWTGPSTSNEQFF	TGTGCCAGCAGCTTATGGACGGGGCCCTCCACCTCCAATGAGCAGTTCTTC
TRBD1	NA	TRBV19	TRBJ1-2	CASSPLEQGQGHGYTF	TGTGCCAGTAGTCCTCTAGAACAGGGACAGGGCCATGGCTACACCTTC
NA	NA	TRBV18	TRBJ2-1	CASSPPGRPGAWQFF	TGTGCCAGCTCACCACCCGGTAGGCCGGGCGCTTGGCAGTTCTTC
NA	NA	TRBV5-1	TRBJ1-1	CASSQGRGMNTEAFF	TGCGCCAGCAGCCAGGGGCGGGGGATGAACACTGAAGCTTTCTTT
TRBD1	NA	TRBV7-2	TRBJ1-4	CASSQDRGNEKLFF	TGTGCCAGCAGCCAGGACAGGGGGAATGAAAAACTGTTTTTT
TRBD1	NA	TRBV6-1	TRBJ2-7	CASRRQGRHEQYF	TGTGCCAGCAGGCGACAGGGGAGGCACGAGCAGTACTTC
NA	NA	TRBV30	TRBJ2-5	CAWSSRETQYF	TGTGCCTGGAGTTCGAGAGAGACCCAGTACTTC
NA	once	TRBV5-6	TRBJ1-3	CASSLSGESIGNTIYF	TGTGCCAGCAGCTTGTCGGGGGAGTCCATTGGAAACACCATATATTTT
NA	NA	TRBV2	TRBJ2-2	CASSDGLTQNTGELFF	TGTGCCAGCAGTGATGGACTAACCCAGAACACCGGGGAGCTGTTTTTT
NA	NA	TRBV2	TRBJ2-5	CASSAKARETQYF	TGTGCCAGCAGTGCGAAAGCGAGGGAGACCCAGTACTTC
TRBD1	NA	TRBV19	TRBJ2-7	CASSISGQGTTYEQYF	TGTGCCAGTAGTATTTCCGGACAGGGTACTACCTACGAGCAGTACTTC
NA	NA	TRBV9	TRBJ2-5	CASSVEGGGETQYF	TGTGCCAGCAGCGTAGAGGGGGGCGGCGAGACCCAGTACTTC
TRBD1	NA	TRBV19	TRBJ2-4	CASSPGQTQGALNIQYF	TGTGCCAGTAGTCCGGGACAGACCCAGGGAGCGCTAAACATTCAGTACTTC
NA	NA	TRBV19	TRBJ1-4	CASSGTGTTNEKLFF	TGTGCCAGTAGTGGTACAGGGACAACTAATGAAAAACTGTTTTTT
TRBD2	NA	TRBV11-2	TRBJ2-5	CASSSGLAGGPGQETQYF	TGTGCCAGCAGCTCGGGACTAGCGGGAGGGCCGGGGCAAGAGACCCAGTACTTC
NA	NA	TRBV5-1	TRBJ2-2	CASSLVADPPNTGELFF	TGCGCCAGCAGCTTGGTGGCAGACCCACCGAACACCGGGGAGCTGTTTTTT
NA	NA	TRBV6-6	TRBJ2-5	CASSQNQETQYF	TGTGCCAGCAGTCAGAACCAAGAGACCCAGTACTTC
NA	NA	TRBV5-4	TRBJ1-1	CASSLSGDEAFF	TGTGCCAGCAGCTTAAGCGGGGATGAAGCTTTCTTT
TRBD1	NA	TRBV4-3	TRBJ1-6	CASSQDRGNSPLHF	TGCGCCAGCAGCCAGGACAGGGGTAATTCACCCCTCCACTTT
NA	NA	TRBV28	TRBJ2-7	CASSLDRTRGYEQYF	TGTGCCAGCAGTTTAGACAGAACCCGAGGGTACGAGCAGTACTTC
NA	NA	TRBV19	TRBJ2-3	CASFPGGSSDTQYF	TGTGCCAGTTTCCCAGGGGGGAGCTCAGATACGCAGTATTTT
TRBD2	NA	TRBV18	TRBJ2-5	CASSPGTRETQYF	TGTGCCAGCTCACCCGGGACTAGAGAGACCCAGTACTTC
NA	NA	TRBV5-1	TRBJ2-1	CASSLEVVGQAHNEQFF	TGCGCCAGCAGCTTGGAGGTGGTCGGCCAGGCCCACAATGAGCAGTTCTTC